A selection of T cell receptor beta chains follows, all from one sample in a study of T cells in localized non-small cell lung cancer. Some clones are missing from TCRdb's copy, which holds only in-frame ones; the method was immunoSEQ multiplex PCR. This table has about 40,000 clones, roughly 79% appearing once. The specimen comprised peripheral blood mononuclear cells, sampled before any cancer treatment. The receptors were gathered from a male donor older than 55 with stage II lung adenocarcinoma. The CDR3 runs from the conserved cysteine through the conserved F or W. Fields, in order: clone size, D gene, V gene, J gene, CDR3 protein, CDR3 DNA. The D gene is left open where the match is weak. Not all rows give a size; the values are once, few, many and, for expanded clones, a class.

NA,TRBD2,TRBV10-3,TRBJ2-1,CAISPGTKTYNEQFF,TGTGCCATCAGTCCCGGGACTAAAACCTACAATGAGCAGTTCTTC
NA,TRBD2,TRBV5-1,TRBJ2-5,CASSFEGGRQETQYF,TGCGCCAGCAGCTTCGAGGGAGGGCGGCAAGAGACCCAGTACTTC
NA,NA,TRBV5-1,TRBJ1-2,CASSSLNAGDGYTF,TGCGCCAGCAGCTCCCTGAATGCGGGAGATGGCTACACCTTC
NA,NA,TRBV15,TRBJ2-1,CATTAGNEQFF,TGTGCCACCACGGCGGGGAATGAGCAGTTCTTC
NA,NA,TRBV2,TRBJ1-3,CASNALSGNTIYF,TGTGCCAGCAACGCCCTCTCTGGAAACACCATATATTTT
NA,NA,TRBV18,TRBJ2-3,CASSPDTGQYF,TGTGCCAGCTCACCGGACACGGGCCAGTATTTT
NA,NA,TRBV18,TRBJ2-7,CASSPPSGGSYEQYF,TGTGCCAGCTCACCACCGAGCGGCGGCTCCTACGAGCAGTACTTC
once,NA,TRBV11-1,TRBJ1-4,CASSSRGGANEKLFF,TGTGCCAGCAGCTCCCGGGGGGGGGCGAATGAAAAACTGTTTTTT
NA,NA,TRBV28,TRBJ1-5,CASSLPGGGNQPQHF,TGTGCCAGCAGTTTGCCCGGGGGAGGCAATCAGCCCCAGCATTTT
NA,TRBD1,TRBV30,TRBJ1-3,CTWSGGQGQGTSFSGNTIYF,TGTACCTGGAGTGGTGGACAAGGACAGGGGACTAGCTTCTCTGGAAACACCATATATTTT
NA,NA,TRBV2,TRBJ1-5,CASTPAGNSNQPQHF,TGTGCCAGCACCCCCGCGGGCAATAGCAATCAGCCCCAGCATTTT
NA,NA,TRBV11-2,TRBJ2-5,CASSLGPQETQYF,TGTGCCAGCAGCTTAGGTCCCCAAGAGACCCAGTACTTC
NA,TRBD1,TRBV7-2,TRBJ1-2,CASSPDREGRGYTF,TGTGCCAGCAGCCCAGACAGGGAAGGGAGAGGCTACACCTTC
NA,NA,TRBV7-8,TRBJ2-5,CASSLGDFQETQYF,TGTGCCAGCAGCTTAGGTGACTTCCAAGAGACCCAGTACTTC
few,NA,TRBV7-8,TRBJ1-3,CASSLTGSSSGNTIYF,TGTGCCAGCAGCTTAACCGGGTCCAGCTCTGGAAACACCATATATTTT
NA,NA,TRBV5-1,TRBJ2-6,CASRLGLTPTSGANVLTF,TGCGCCAGCAGATTGGGACTCACACCCACCTCTGGGGCCAACGTCCTGACTTTC
NA,NA,TRBV7-6,TRBJ2-7,CASSSGAGFEQYF,TGTGCCAGCAGTTCTGGGGCAGGTTTCGAGCAGTACTTC
NA,TRBD2,TRBV30,TRBJ2-3,CAWSNPGLAGEATQYF,TGTGCCTGGAGTAATCCGGGACTAGCGGGAGAGGCTACGCAGTATTTT
NA,TRBD1,TRBV7-3,TRBJ2-1,CASSPQTGSSYNEQFF,TGTGCCAGCAGCCCCCAGACAGGGAGCTCCTACAATGAGCAGTTCTTC
NA,NA,TRBV4-1,TRBJ1-2,CASSQDGRNYGYTF,TGCGCCAGCAGCCAAGACGGGCGTAACTATGGCTACACCTTC
NA,TRBD1,TRBV4-1,TRBJ1-2,CASSQETGTVRGGYTF,TGCGCCAGCAGCCAAGAGACAGGGACGGTCAGGGGGGGCTACACCTTC
NA,TRBD2,TRBV28,TRBJ2-3,CASSPGTSGPSTDTQYF,TGTGCCAGCAGCCCCGGGACTAGCGGTCCTAGCACAGATACGCAGTATTTT
NA,NA,TRBV5-6,TRBJ1-2,CASSYLDGGGGYTF,TGTGCCAGCAGCTACCTGGACGGGGGAGGGGGCTACACCTTC
NA,TRBD2,TRBV30,TRBJ2-3,CAWSVVAGGPKF,TGTGCCTGGAGTGTAGTGGCGGGAGGACCCAAGTTC
NA,NA,TRBV5-4,TRBJ2-1,CASHVQAYNEQFF,TGTGCCAGCCACGTTCAGGCCTACAATGAGCAGTTCTTC
once,NA,TRBV6-6,TRBJ2-7,CASAGTSYEQYF,TGTGCCAGCGCGGGAACTTCCTACGAGCAGTACTTC
few,NA,TRBV7-8,TRBJ2-5,CASSPGPGFQETQYF,TGTGCCAGCAGTCCCGGGCCGGGCTTTCAAGAGACCCAGTACTTC
NA,NA,TRBV9,TRBJ2-1,CASSVGGTSYNEQFF,TGTGCCAGCAGCGTAGGCGGGACCTCCTACAATGAGCAGTTCTTC
once,TRBD1,TRBV30,TRBJ2-5,CGGQGDVQETQYF,TGTGGGGGACAGGGGGATGTCCAAGAGACCCAGTACTTC
NA,NA,TRBV5-1,TRBJ1-5,CASRRGTDSNQPQHF,TGCGCCAGCAGGCGGGGAACGGATAGCAATCAGCCCCAGCATTTT
NA,NA,TRBV2,TRBJ1-5,CASSSRQVSNQPQHF,TGTGCCAGCAGTTCGCGACAGGTTAGCAATCAGCCCCAGCATTTT
few,NA,TRBV19,TRBJ2-1,CASSKGSSYNEQFF,TGTGCCAGTAGTAAGGGGAGCTCCTACAATGAGCAGTTCTTC
NA,NA,TRBV2,TRBJ2-1,CASSDGGAGLATYNEQFF,TGTGCCAGCAGTGACGGCGGGGCTGGTCTAGCGACATACAATGAGCAGTTCTTC
NA,NA,TRBV7-2,TRBJ1-1,CASSSTTGNTEAFF,TGTGCCAGCAGCTCCACTACGGGGAACACTGAAGCTTTCTTT